This TCR beta chain originates from a study of CD8 T cells in cerebrospinal fluid in Alzheimer's disease (dated by TCRdb to the early 2020s). Context from the whole study: CSF T cell clonal expansion was assessed with two single-cell approaches: plate-based nested PCR sequencing and droplet-based sequencing. This study tested whether clonally expanded T cells could be found in cerebrospinal fluid from healthy elderly individuals and from patients with neurodegenerative disease. In the droplet-based CSF analysis comparing patients with controls, about nine healthy controls (under 11,000 cells) and about nine patients with MCI or Alzheimer's disease (more than 10,000 cells) were included. A total of some 25 samples were covered by the CSF gene-expression analysis, which included Parkinson's disease patients. Overall results and qualifications from the work: The EBV-specific clones were neither the most highly expanded clones nor enriched among patients. Only samples with detectable clones went into the overall clonality comparison: 11 healthy, 5 MCI, 5 AD, and 6 PD. The largest CSF clone made up a higher percentage of TCRs in patients with MCI or Alzheimer's disease than in controls. In pooled data, a highly expanded clone (at least 3% of TCRs) was found in 1 of 10 healthy subjects versus 4 of 6 Alzheimer's patients. The authors warned that finding EBV-specific TCRs in CSF does not prove a causal connection between EBV and Alzheimer's disease.

Every participant was in good physical condition and had no acute infectious disease. For droplet-based sequencing, live CSF cells were sorted using a live/dead marker. CSF was obtained by lumbar puncture, and immune cells were pelleted by centrifugation at 300g. CSF samples were checked for red blood cells, and any sample contaminated with blood was excluded. CSF cells were cryopreserved in freezing medium, frozen overnight at -80 °C, and then stored in liquid nitrogen. Before analysis, CSF samples were kept in storage for less than six months. Frequency shows this clonotype is medium-sized (0.01 to 0.1%); no count was noted. There is no known antigen for this receptor. Preparation of the library involved 10x single-cell sequencing. CSF cells were profiled with 10X Genomics single-cell V(D)J and 5' gene-expression libraries. An Illumina NextSeq550 was used to sequence the CSF single-cell TCR libraries. On the study's bioinformatics: V(D)J reads were aligned to the vdj-GRCh38 alts ensemble 2.0.0 reference and processed with the Cell Ranger vdj pipeline. Clonotypes were defined as cell barcodes sharing the same set of productive CDR3 nucleotide sequences. To connect clonality with transcriptional profiles, clonotype information was added to the gene-expression metadata in Seurat v3.0. Any CSF cell with more than 1,800 genes, more than 7,500 UMIs or more than 10% mitochondrial reads was excluded. CDR3-beta sequences were compared against VDJdb to identify TCRs with known antigen specificity. Network analysis of clone sharing used the R package qgraph and included only TCRs with complete alpha and beta chains. Each entry corresponds to one CDR3 protein sequence from reads that TCRdb reprocessed, and DNA is not given. TCRdb, not the original authors, processed these V and J calls. The sample table includes approximately 1,000 distinct CDR3 sequences. 7.8% of the sample rests with the top ten.

For CDR1 and CDR2, the germline V gene (reference sequence) lists SEHNR and FQNEAQ. Taken from cysteine to phenylalanine, the CDR3 has 19 residues. DNA for this receptor is not on file. Sequenced: cerebrospinal fluid. The sequence links TRBV7-9 to TRBJ1-1; as DNA is missing, the TRBD1 call by TCRdb cannot be tested. This TCR came from a human donor in good health. The CDR3 in this case is CASSNQGTYAQLSYTEAFF.